The rows below give T cell receptor beta chains drawn from one sample of a study of CD8 T cells in Susac syndrome. TCRdb re-derived calls from the immunoSEQ multiplex PCR reads in MiXCR, one entry per CDR3 protein. The sample records about 60,000 distinct CDR3 sequences, around 90% being singletons. Sequenced material: CD8+ T cells from PBMCs. These TCRs come from a human donor in good health. CDR3s leave out the opening cysteine and the closing phenylalanine or tryptophan.

J gene	V gene	CDR3 protein
TRBJ2-1	TRBV4-2	ASSQVEAGGLNEQF
TRBJ1-6	TRBV6-6	ASSGTGRVRPLH
TRBJ1-2	TRBV4-2	ASSLGGDTAKGYT
TRBJ2-2	TRBV29-1	SVEERDTGELF
TRBJ2-1	TRBV19	ASSIVGLAGSNEQF
TRBJ1-1	TRBV18	ASSPGPRHTEAF
TRBJ1-1	TRBV27	ASSSYGGRGDTEAF
TRBJ1-1	TRBV3-1	ASSQDFSGLRGEAF
TRBJ1-1	TRBV12-3/TRBV12-4	ASSLQGGETEAF
TRBJ2-5	TRBV13	ASSLGGGETQY
TRBJ2-5	TRBV29-1	SVPYGITQETQY
TRBJ2-1	TRBV19	ASRGGGGYNEQF
TRBJ2-3	TRBV7-9	ASSPLGSKGTQY
TRBJ2-6	TRBV11-2	ASSPTPGSGANVLT
TRBJ1-1	TRBV6-6	ASGDSPNTEAF
TRBJ2-3	TRBV23-1	ASSQFDPVWRGGEHTQY
TRBJ2-7	TRBV5-5	ASSSGQASSYEQY
TRBJ1-2	TRBV12-3/TRBV12-4	ASSYGGDYGYT
TRBJ1-1	TRBV6-2/TRBV6-3	ASSSLPFGADTEAF
TRBJ2-7	TRBV7-9	ASSTGGYEQY
TRBJ2-2	TRBV19	ATRTSAYTGELF
TRBJ2-7	TRBV14	AGSPRLFVEQY
TRBJ1-2	TRBV5-5	ASSFDSSPDYGYT
TRBJ1-2	TRBV7-2	ASSLVLGGTGGGYT
TRBJ1-1	TRBV9	ASSEDLDGNTEAF
TRBJ1-4	TRBV2	ASSEEFQGTLNEKLF
TRBJ1-2	TRBV29-1	SVELPLYGYT
TRBJ1-2	TRBV10-3	AISGPRDGEIVRGYT
TRBJ1-2	TRBV19	ASTIGGSGYT
TRBJ2-7	TRBV20-1	SARLSREQY
TRBJ1-1	TRBV23-1	ASSCPGGFSSQAF
TRBJ2-4	TRBV20-1	SASPVGQRIAKNIQY
TRBJ2-5	TRBV27	ASSLQSDSQETQY
TRBJ1-2	TRBV18	ASSPTGGSSTPQNYGYT
TRBJ1-4	TRBV12-3/TRBV12-4	ASSFDRVRGSNEKLF
TRBJ2-7	TRBV7-9	ASSLATGVLHEQY
TRBJ2-3	TRBV25-1	ASSGPRIAGGKLTDTQY
TRBJ2-7	TRBV4-2	ASSQDLTSYEQY
TRBJ1-1	TRBV27	ASSSWGTEAF
TRBJ2-7	TRBV5-1	ASSPGLAGAFSYEQY
TRBJ1-1	TRBV30	AWSVMGVRGTSEAF
TRBJ2-1	TRBV6-1	ASTHTRGGGDSEQF
TRBJ2-7	TRBV4-2	ASSQVFGSSYEQY
TRBJ1-4	TRBV7-9	ASSLARGGADEKLF
TRBJ1-4	TRBV27	ASSLSFGSNEKLF
TRBJ2-3	TRBV24-1	ATSDPTSGLAGDTDTQY